This TCR beta chain was sequenced for a study of cytomegalovirus exposure and HLA in healthy donors. Primers: 60 Vbeta forward and 13 Jbeta reverse. The data were produced by immunoSEQ multiplex PCR, yet TCRdb's version contains in-frame clones alone and is incomplete. The sample lists roughly 250,000 clones, about four fifths occurring once. To note about this clone: Its antigen is not known.

Trimming removed 3 bases from V and 0 bases from J, with 6 bases in between. The germline CDR1 and CDR2 sequences are LNHDA and SQIVND (reference sequence). CDR3 size: 15 residues. Whole-study findings and limits: Analysis performed later found about 17,000 TCR beta sequences associated with HLA alleles at 0.05 false discovery rate. CMV antigen specificity of a few CMV-associated chains was confirmed in vitro. In all likelihood, a cluster of highly shared sequence variants was a sequencing artifact.

Sequencing was performed on PBMCs. V is TRBV19 and J is TRBJ2-6; D is perhaps TRBD2 (6 bases). The TCR was taken from a girl aged 2-15 years in good health and CMV-seronegative. The CDR3 here is CASSMGGSGANVLTF. The CDR3 region has the DNA TGTGCCAGTAGTATGGGGGGCTCTGGGGCCAACGTCCTGACTTTC.